These T cell receptor beta chains were read from a single sample in a study of T cells after yellow fever vaccination. TCRdb reprocessed the 5' RACE reads with MiXCR, giving one entry per CDR3 protein. The repertoire consists of almost 600,000 distinct CDR3 sequences, with about 14% occurring once and the leading ten covering more than 12%. This sample comprised PBMCs, obtained on the day of the yellow fever booster vaccination. The source is a man aged 25-40 years who received the YFV17D yellow fever vaccine. The CDR3 runs from the conserved cysteine through the conserved F or W. The D gene is left open where the match is weak. The size entry is marked missing in some rows and otherwise reads once, few, many or a size class.

V gene: TRBV20-1
clone size: NA
D gene: NA
J gene: TRBJ2-2
CDR3 DNA: TGCAGTGCCGTAGTCGGGGCCGGGGAGCTGTTTTTT
CDR3 protein: CSAVVGAGELFF

V gene: TRBV2
clone size: many
D gene: NA
J gene: TRBJ2-2
CDR3 DNA: TGTGCCAGCAGGGAGTACGGGGAGCTGTTTTTT
CDR3 protein: CASREYGELFF

V gene: TRBV20-1
clone size: few
D gene: TRBD2
J gene: TRBJ2-5
CDR3 DNA: TGCAGTGCTAGACTGCGGGAGGGCACCGAGACCCAGTACTTC
CDR3 protein: CSARLREGTETQYF

V gene: TRBV5-1
clone size: few
D gene: NA
J gene: TRBJ2-1
CDR3 DNA: TGCGCCAGCAGCTTGGTGGGGCGGGAAATGATCGATGAGCAGTTCTTC
CDR3 protein: CASSLVGREMIDEQFF

V gene: TRBV11-3
clone size: few
D gene: NA
J gene: TRBJ2-1
CDR3 DNA: TGTGCCAGCAGCTCCAGCCGGGTGGTGTACAATGAGCAGTTCTTC
CDR3 protein: CASSSSRVVYNEQFF

V gene: TRBV7-9
clone size: few
D gene: NA
J gene: TRBJ2-6
CDR3 DNA: TGTGCCAGCAGCTTATGGGGAGTCGCGGGAGGGGCCAACGTCCTGACTTTC
CDR3 protein: CASSLWGVAGGANVLTF

V gene: TRBV3-1
clone size: few
D gene: TRBD2
J gene: TRBJ2-5
CDR3 DNA: TGTGCCAGCACCCCTAGCGGACTTAGGGAGACCCAGTACTTC
CDR3 protein: CASTPSGLRETQYF

V gene: TRBV15
clone size: few
D gene: TRBD1
J gene: TRBJ2-7
CDR3 DNA: TGTGCCACCAGCAGGTCGGACAGGGGGTTGCTGTGGCACGAGCAGTACTTC
CDR3 protein: CATSRSDRGLLWHEQYF

V gene: TRBV28
clone size: many
D gene: NA
J gene: TRBJ2-7
CDR3 DNA: TGTGCCAGCAGTTCGTCCCGGGACAAGGACTTC
CDR3 protein: CASSSSRDKDF

V gene: TRBV7-3
clone size: few
D gene: TRBD2
J gene: TRBJ2-1
CDR3 DNA: TGTGCCAGCAGCGGGGAGCGGGAGAGCTCCTACAATGAGCAGTTCTTC
CDR3 protein: CASSGERESSYNEQFF

V gene: TRBV14
clone size: few
D gene: NA
J gene: TRBJ2-7
CDR3 DNA: TGTGCCAGCAGCAAGACTTACGGCGAGCAGTACTTC
CDR3 protein: CASSKTYGEQYF

V gene: TRBV7-8
clone size: few
D gene: NA
J gene: TRBJ2-7
CDR3 DNA: TGTGCCAGCAGCTTAGGTGGAATCCTGGCCTACGAGCAGTACTTC
CDR3 protein: CASSLGGILAYEQYF

V gene: TRBV15
clone size: few
D gene: TRBD2
J gene: TRBJ2-3
CDR3 DNA: TGTGCCACCAGCAGAGCCGGGAGGGCGACAGATACGCAGTATTTT
CDR3 protein: CATSRAGRATDTQYF

V gene: TRBV20-1
clone size: NA
D gene: NA
J gene: TRBJ2-2
CDR3 DNA: TGCAGTGCTAGAACTTCACCCGTCACCGGGGAGCTGTTTTTT
CDR3 protein: CSARTSPVTGELFF

V gene: TRBV27
clone size: few
D gene: TRBD2
J gene: TRBJ2-1
CDR3 DNA: TGTGCCAGCAGTTCCACACTAACAGCGGGAGGGCCCTACAATGAGCAGTTCTTC
CDR3 protein: CASSSTLTAGGPYNEQFF

V gene: TRBV6-5
clone size: few
D gene: NA
J gene: TRBJ1-1
CDR3 DNA: TGTGCCAGCAGTTACTCTCAAGGTTGGAACACTGAAGCTTTCTTT
CDR3 protein: CASSYSQGWNTEAFF

V gene: TRBV19
clone size: few
D gene: TRBD1
J gene: TRBJ2-3
CDR3 DNA: TGTGCCAGTAGTATCAGGGGGGATACGCAGTATTTT
CDR3 protein: CASSIRGDTQYF

V gene: TRBV29-1
clone size: NA
D gene: TRBD1
J gene: TRBJ2-7
CDR3 DNA: TGCAGCACCACCGGGACAGGCCCCTACGAGCAGTACTTC
CDR3 protein: CSTTGTGPYEQYF

V gene: TRBV6-1
clone size: NA
D gene: NA
J gene: TRBJ2-1
CDR3 DNA: TGTGCCAGCACCCTGACGGGGGCGAGCTCCTACAATGAGCAGTTCTTC
CDR3 protein: CASTLTGASSYNEQFF

V gene: TRBV7-9
clone size: few
D gene: NA
J gene: TRBJ2-7
CDR3 DNA: TGTGCCAGCAGCTTAGAGGGGGGGGGAGCCTACGAGCAGTACTTC
CDR3 protein: CASSLEGGGAYEQYF

V gene: TRBV5-1
clone size: NA
D gene: TRBD2
J gene: TRBJ2-1
CDR3 DNA: TGCGCCAGCAGTCAGACTAGCGGGGGTAATGAGCAGTTCTTC
CDR3 protein: CASSQTSGGNEQFF

V gene: TRBV6-5
clone size: NA
D gene: NA
J gene: TRBJ1-3
CDR3 DNA: TGTGCCAGCAGTTACGGCACCAACTCTGGAAACACCATATATTTT
CDR3 protein: CASSYGTNSGNTIYF

V gene: TRBV7-6
clone size: NA
D gene: TRBD1
J gene: TRBJ2-7
CDR3 DNA: TGTGCCAGCAGCCCAGGGACAGTGGGGCGCGAGCAGTACTTC
CDR3 protein: CASSPGTVGREQYF

V gene: TRBV12-3/TRBV12-4
clone size: NA
D gene: NA
J gene: TRBJ2-7
CDR3 DNA: TGTGCCAGCAGTTTAGGGGGGGTATTCTACGAGCAGTACTTC
CDR3 protein: CASSLGGVFYEQYF

V gene: TRBV6-1
clone size: few
D gene: TRBD1
J gene: TRBJ2-7
CDR3 DNA: TGTGCCAGCTCCCAGGGGGCAAATTGGAACGAGCAGTACTTC
CDR3 protein: CASSQGANWNEQYF

V gene: TRBV14
clone size: NA
D gene: NA
J gene: TRBJ2-5
CDR3 DNA: TGTGCCAGCAGCCAAAGACAGACCCAGTACTTC
CDR3 protein: CASSQRQTQYF

V gene: TRBV5-1
clone size: NA
D gene: NA
J gene: TRBJ2-3
CDR3 DNA: TGCGCCAGCAGCTTGGCTGGTCCCCCAGATACGCAGTATTTT
CDR3 protein: CASSLAGPPDTQYF

V gene: TRBV21-1
clone size: NA
D gene: NA
J gene: TRBJ2-2
CDR3 DNA: TGTGCCAGCAGCGAACTAGCGGGAGACTTGGCGGACACCGGGGAGCTGTTTTTT
CDR3 protein: CASSELAGDLADTGELFF

V gene: TRBV30
clone size: NA
D gene: TRBD1
J gene: TRBJ1-1
CDR3 DNA: TGTGCCTGGAGTGTAGCCAGGACAGGGGACACTGAAGCTTTCTTT
CDR3 protein: CAWSVARTGDTEAFF

V gene: TRBV7-9
clone size: NA
D gene: NA
J gene: TRBJ2-5
CDR3 DNA: TGTGCCAGCAGCTTAGCCCCTTCTAGCGTGGGGGAGACCCAGTACTTC
CDR3 protein: CASSLAPSSVGETQYF

V gene: TRBV20-1
clone size: many
D gene: TRBD2
J gene: TRBJ2-3
CDR3 DNA: TGCAGTGCTAGAGGCCTAGCGGGAGGGCAAGTAGATACGCAGTATTTT
CDR3 protein: CSARGLAGGQVDTQYF

V gene: TRBV6-1
clone size: NA
D gene: TRBD1
J gene: TRBJ2-7
CDR3 DNA: TGTGCCAGCAGCTTTGGAGGGACAGGGCGAAACGAGCAGTACTTC
CDR3 protein: CASSFGGTGRNEQYF

V gene: TRBV18
clone size: few
D gene: TRBD2
J gene: TRBJ2-1
CDR3 DNA: TGTGCCAGCTCACCGTTGCGGGGGATACCCCTTTTGAATGAGCAGTTCTTC
CDR3 protein: CASSPLRGIPLLNEQFF

V gene: TRBV6-4
clone size: NA
D gene: TRBD2
J gene: TRBJ2-7
CDR3 DNA: TGTGCCAGCAGAAAAAATTCCGGGAGGGCCAACACAAAAACCTACGAGCAGTACTTC
CDR3 protein: CASRKNSGRANTKTYEQYF

V gene: TRBV6-1
clone size: NA
D gene: NA
J gene: TRBJ2-2
CDR3 DNA: TGTGCCAGCAGTCGAACAAGGACCTATTCCGGGGAGCTGTTTTTT
CDR3 protein: CASSRTRTYSGELFF

V gene: TRBV30
clone size: few
D gene: NA
J gene: TRBJ1-2
CDR3 DNA: TGTGCCTGGAGTCTTACGGCTGGAGTCAGGGGCTACACCTTC
CDR3 protein: CAWSLTAGVRGYTF

V gene: TRBV7-2
clone size: few
D gene: NA
J gene: TRBJ1-4
CDR3 DNA: TGTGCCAGCAGCCTGGCAGGGCTAAATGAAAAACTGTTTTTT
CDR3 protein: CASSLAGLNEKLFF

V gene: TRBV18
clone size: few
D gene: NA
J gene: TRBJ1-1
CDR3 DNA: TGTGCCAGCTCACCGGACATGGTAATGAACACTGAAGCTTTCTTT
CDR3 protein: CASSPDMVMNTEAFF

V gene: TRBV10-3
clone size: NA
D gene: NA
J gene: TRBJ2-5
CDR3 DNA: TGTGCCATCAGTGACAGACAAGAGACCCAGTACTTC
CDR3 protein: CAISDRQETQYF